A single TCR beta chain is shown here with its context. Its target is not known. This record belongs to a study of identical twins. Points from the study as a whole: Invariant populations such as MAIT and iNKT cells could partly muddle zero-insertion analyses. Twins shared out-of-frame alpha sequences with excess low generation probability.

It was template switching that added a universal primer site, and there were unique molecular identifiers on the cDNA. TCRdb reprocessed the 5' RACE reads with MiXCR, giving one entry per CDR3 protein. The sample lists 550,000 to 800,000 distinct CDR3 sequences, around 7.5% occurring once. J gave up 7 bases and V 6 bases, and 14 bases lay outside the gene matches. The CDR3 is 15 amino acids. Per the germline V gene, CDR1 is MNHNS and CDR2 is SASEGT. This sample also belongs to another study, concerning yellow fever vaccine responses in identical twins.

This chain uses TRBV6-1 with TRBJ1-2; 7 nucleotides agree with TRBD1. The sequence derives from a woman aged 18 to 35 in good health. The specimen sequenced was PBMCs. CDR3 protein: CASSRDSLQFGGYTF. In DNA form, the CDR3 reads TGTGCCAGCAGCCGGGACAGTCTGCAATTTGGTGGCTACACCTTC.